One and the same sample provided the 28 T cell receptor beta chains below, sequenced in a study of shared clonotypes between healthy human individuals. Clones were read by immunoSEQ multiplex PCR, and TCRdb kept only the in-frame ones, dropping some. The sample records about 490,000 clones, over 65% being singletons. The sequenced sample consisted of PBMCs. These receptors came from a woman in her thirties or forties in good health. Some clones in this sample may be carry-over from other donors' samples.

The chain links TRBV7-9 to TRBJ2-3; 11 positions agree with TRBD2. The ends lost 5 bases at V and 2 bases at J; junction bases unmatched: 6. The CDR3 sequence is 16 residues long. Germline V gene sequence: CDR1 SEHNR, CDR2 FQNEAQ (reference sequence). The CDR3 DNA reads TGTGCCAGCAGCCATGGGACTAGCGGACACACAGATACGCAGTATTTT. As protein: CASSHGTSGHTDTQYF.

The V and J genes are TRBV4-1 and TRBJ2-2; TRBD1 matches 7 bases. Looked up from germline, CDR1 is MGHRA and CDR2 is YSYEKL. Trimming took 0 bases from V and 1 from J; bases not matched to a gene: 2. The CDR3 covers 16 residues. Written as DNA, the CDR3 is TGCGCCAGCAGCCAAGAACAGGGGTGGAACACCGGGGAGCTGTTTTTT. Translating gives CASSQEQGWNTGELFF.

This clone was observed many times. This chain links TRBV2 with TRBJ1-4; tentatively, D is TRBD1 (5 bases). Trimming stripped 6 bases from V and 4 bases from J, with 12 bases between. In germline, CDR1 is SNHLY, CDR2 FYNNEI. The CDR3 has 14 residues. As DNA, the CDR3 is TGTGCCAGCAGAACAGGAATTAGTAATGAAAAACTGTTTTTT. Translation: CASRTGISNEKLFF.

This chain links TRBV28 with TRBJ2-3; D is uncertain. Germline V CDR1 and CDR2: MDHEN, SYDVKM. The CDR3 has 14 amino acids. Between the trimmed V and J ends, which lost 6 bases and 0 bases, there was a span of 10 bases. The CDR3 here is CASRPGGSTDTQYF. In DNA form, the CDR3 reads TGTGCCAGCAGGCCCGGCGGTAGCACAGATACGCAGTATTTT. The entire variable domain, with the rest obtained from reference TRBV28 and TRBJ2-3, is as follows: DVKVTQSSRYLVKRTGEKVFLECVQDMDHENMFWYRQDPGLGLRLIYFSYDVKMKEKGDIPEGYSVSREKKERFSLILESASTNQTSMYLCASRPGGSTDTQYFGPGTRLTVL.

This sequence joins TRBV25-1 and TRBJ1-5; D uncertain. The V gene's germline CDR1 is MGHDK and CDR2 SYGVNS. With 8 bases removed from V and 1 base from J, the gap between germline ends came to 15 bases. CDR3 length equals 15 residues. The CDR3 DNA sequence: TGTGCCAGCCCCAAACTGGAAGCAAGCAATCAGCCCCAGCATTTT. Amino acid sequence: CASPKLEASNQPQHF.

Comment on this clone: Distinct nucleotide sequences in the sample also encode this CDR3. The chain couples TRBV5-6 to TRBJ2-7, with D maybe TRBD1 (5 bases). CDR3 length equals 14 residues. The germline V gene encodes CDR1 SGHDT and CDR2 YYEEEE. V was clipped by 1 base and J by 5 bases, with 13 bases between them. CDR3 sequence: CASSLWAVRDEQYF. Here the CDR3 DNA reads TGTGCCAGCAGCTTGTGGGCCGTCAGGGACGAGCAGTACTTC.

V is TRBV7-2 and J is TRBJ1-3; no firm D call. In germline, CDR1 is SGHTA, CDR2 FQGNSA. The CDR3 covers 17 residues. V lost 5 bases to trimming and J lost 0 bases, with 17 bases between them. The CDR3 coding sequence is TGTGCCAGCAGCCTCAACAACATCAGGAGCTCTGGAAACACCATATATTTT. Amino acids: CASSLNNIRSSGNTIYF. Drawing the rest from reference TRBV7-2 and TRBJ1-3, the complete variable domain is GAGVSQSPSNKVTEKGKDVELRCDPISGHTALYWYRQSLGQGLEFLIYFQGNSAPDKSGLPSDRFSAERTGGSVSTLTIQRTQQEDSAVYLCASSLNNIRSSGNTIYFGEGSWLTVV.

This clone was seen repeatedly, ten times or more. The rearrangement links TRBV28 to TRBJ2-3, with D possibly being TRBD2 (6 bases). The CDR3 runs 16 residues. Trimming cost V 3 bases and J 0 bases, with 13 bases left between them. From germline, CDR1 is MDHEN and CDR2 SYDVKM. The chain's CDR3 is CASSFTGRVSTDTQYF. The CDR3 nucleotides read TGTGCCAGCAGTTTTACCGGGAGAGTTAGCACAGATACGCAGTATTTT. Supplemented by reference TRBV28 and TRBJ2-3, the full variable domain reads DVKVTQSSRYLVKRTGEKVFLECVQDMDHENMFWYRQDPGLGLRLIYFSYDVKMKEKGDIPEGYSVSREKKERFSLILESASTNQTSMYLCASSFTGRVSTDTQYFGPGTRLTVL.

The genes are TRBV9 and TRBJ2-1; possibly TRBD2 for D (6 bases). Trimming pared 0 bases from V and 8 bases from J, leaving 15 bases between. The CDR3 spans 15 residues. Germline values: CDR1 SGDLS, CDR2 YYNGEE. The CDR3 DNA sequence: TGTGCCAGCAGCGTAGCTTTCCGGGAGAGGGATGAGCAGTTCTTC. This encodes CASSVAFRERDEQFF.

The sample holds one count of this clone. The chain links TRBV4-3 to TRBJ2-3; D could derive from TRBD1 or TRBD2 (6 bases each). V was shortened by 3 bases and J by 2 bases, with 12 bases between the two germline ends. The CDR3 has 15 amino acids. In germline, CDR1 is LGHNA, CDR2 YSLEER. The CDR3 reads CASSHGGRDTDTQYF. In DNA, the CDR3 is TGCGCCAGCAGCCACGGGGGCAGAGACACAGATACGCAGTATTTT.

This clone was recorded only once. Here the CDR3 DNA reads TGTGCCAGCAGCCCCGGATGGAGCGGACAAGAGACCCAGTACTTC. Its protein is CASSPGWSGQETQYF. This chain uses TRBV7-3 with TRBJ2-5; possibly TRBD2 for D (5 bases). Germline CDR1 is SGHTA and CDR2 is FQGTGA. The CDR3 has 15 residues. The V end lost 5 bases, the J end lost 2 bases, and 15 bases lay between the germline ends. Combining the CDR3 with reference TRBV7-3 and TRBJ2-5 gives the whole variable domain GAGVSQTPSNKVTEKGKYVELRCDPISGHTALYWYRQSLGQGPEFLIYFQGTGAADDSGLPNDRFFAVRPEGSVSTLKIQRTERGDSAVYLCASSPGWSGQETQYFGPGTRLLVL.

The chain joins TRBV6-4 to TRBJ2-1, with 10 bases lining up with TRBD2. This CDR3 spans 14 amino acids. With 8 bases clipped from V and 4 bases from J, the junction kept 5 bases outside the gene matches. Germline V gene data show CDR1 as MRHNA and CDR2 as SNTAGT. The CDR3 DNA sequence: TGTGCCAGCTCCATAGCGGGAGGTTACAATGAGCAGTTCTTC. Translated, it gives CASSIAGGYNEQFF.

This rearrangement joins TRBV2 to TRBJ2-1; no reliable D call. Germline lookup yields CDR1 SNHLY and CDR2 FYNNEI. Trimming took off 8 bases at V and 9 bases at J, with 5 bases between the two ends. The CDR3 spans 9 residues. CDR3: CASGFEQFF. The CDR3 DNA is TGTGCCAGCGGGTTTGAGCAGTTCTTC.

CDR3 loop: CSVENRGARTEAFF. CDR3 in DNA: TGCAGCGTTGAGAATAGGGGGGCGCGGACTGAAGCTTTCTTT. The chain combines TRBV29-1 with TRBJ1-1; maybe TRBD1 (6 bases). The germline V gene encodes CDR1 SQVTM and CDR2 ANQGSEA. Deletions cut 3 bases from V and 5 bases from J, with 16 bases between. This CDR3 comprises 14 residues.

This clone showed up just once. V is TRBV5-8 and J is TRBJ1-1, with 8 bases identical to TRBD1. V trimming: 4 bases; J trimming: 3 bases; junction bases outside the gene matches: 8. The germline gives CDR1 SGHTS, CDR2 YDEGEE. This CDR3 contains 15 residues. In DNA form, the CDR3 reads TGTGCCAGCAGCGACAGGGGTTTTGGGTACACTGAAGCTTTCTTT. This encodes CASSDRGFGYTEAFF.

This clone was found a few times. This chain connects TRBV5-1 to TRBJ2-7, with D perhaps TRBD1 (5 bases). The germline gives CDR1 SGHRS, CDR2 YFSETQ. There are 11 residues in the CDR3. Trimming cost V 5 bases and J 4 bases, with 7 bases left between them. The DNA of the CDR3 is TGCGCCAGCAGAGGGGAATACGAGCAGTACTTC. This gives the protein CASRGEYEQYF.

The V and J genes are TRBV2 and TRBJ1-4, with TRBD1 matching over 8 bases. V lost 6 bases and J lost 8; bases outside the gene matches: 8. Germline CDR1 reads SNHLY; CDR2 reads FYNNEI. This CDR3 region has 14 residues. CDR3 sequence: CASSSGTGDEKLFF. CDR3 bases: TGTGCCAGCAGCTCCGGGACAGGAGACGAAAAACTGTTTTTT.

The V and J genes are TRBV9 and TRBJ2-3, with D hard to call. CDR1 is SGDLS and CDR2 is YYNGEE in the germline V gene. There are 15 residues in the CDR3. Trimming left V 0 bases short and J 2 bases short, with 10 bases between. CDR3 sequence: CASSVAGQYTDTQYF. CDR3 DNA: TGTGCCAGCAGCGTAGCCGGGCAGTACACAGATACGCAGTATTTT. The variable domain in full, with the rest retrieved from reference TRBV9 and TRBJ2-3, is DSGVTQTPKHLITATGQRVTLRCSPRSGDLSVYWYQQSLDQGLQFLIQYYNGEERAKGNILERFSAQQFPDLHSELNLSSLELGDSALYFCASSVAGQYTDTQYFGPGTRLTVL.

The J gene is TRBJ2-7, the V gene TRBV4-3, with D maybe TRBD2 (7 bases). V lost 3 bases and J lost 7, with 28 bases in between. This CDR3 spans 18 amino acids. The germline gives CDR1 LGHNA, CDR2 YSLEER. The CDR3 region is CASSQEPNLQGGTGEQYF. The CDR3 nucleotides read TGCGCCAGCAGCCAGGAACCCAACTTACAGGGAGGGACGGGGGAGCAGTACTTC.

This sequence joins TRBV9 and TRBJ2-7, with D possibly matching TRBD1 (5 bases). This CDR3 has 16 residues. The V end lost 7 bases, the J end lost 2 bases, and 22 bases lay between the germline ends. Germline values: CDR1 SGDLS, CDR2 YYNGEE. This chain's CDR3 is CASCRIRTHEPYEQYF. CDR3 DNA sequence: TGTGCCAGCTGCAGGATCCGGACACACGAACCCTACGAGCAGTACTTC.

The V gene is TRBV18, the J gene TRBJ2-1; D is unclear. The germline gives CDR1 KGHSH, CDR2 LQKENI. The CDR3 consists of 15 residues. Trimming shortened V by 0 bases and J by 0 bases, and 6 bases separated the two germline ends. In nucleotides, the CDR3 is TGTGCCAGCTCACCACCGGTCCCCTCCTACAATGAGCAGTTCTTC. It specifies CASSPPVPSYNEQFF.

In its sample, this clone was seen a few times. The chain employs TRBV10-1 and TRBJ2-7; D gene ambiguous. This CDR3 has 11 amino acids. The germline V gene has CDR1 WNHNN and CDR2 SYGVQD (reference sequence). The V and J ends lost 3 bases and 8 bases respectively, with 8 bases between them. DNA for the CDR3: TGCGCCAGCAGTGAAGGCACTCAGCAGTACTTC. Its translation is CASSEGTQQYF.

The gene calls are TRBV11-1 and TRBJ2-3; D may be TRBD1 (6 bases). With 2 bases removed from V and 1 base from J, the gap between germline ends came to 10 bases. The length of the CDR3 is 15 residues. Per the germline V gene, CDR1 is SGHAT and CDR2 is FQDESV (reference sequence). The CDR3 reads CASSLWAGGTDTQYF. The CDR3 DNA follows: TGTGCCAGCAGCTTATGGGCAGGGGGCACAGATACGCAGTATTTT.

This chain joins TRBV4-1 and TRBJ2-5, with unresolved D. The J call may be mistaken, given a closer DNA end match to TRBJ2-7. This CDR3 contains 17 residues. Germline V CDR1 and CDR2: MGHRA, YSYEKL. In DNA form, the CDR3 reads TGCGCCAGCAGCCAACCCCTAACGACTTACACCCCCTACGAGCAGTACTTC. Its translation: CASSQPLTTYTPYEQYF.

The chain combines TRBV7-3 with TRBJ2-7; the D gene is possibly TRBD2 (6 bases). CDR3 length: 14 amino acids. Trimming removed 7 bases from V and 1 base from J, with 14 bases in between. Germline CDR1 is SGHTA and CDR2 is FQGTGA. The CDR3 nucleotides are TGTGCCAGCAAAGTGGGAGGCGCATCCTACGAGCAGTACTTC. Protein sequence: CASKVGGASYEQYF. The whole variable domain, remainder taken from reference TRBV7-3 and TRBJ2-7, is GAGVSQTPSNKVTEKGKYVELRCDPISGHTALYWYRQSLGQGPEFLIYFQGTGAADDSGLPNDRFFAVRPEGSVSTLKIQRTERGDSAVYLCASKVGGASYEQYFGPGTRLTVT.

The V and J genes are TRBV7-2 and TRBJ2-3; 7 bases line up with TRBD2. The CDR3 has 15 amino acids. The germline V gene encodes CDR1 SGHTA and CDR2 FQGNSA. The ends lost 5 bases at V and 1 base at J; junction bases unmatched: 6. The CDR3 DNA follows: TGTGCCAGCAGCCCGAGCGGGACCCGCACAGATACGCAGTATTTT. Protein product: CASSPSGTRTDTQYF.

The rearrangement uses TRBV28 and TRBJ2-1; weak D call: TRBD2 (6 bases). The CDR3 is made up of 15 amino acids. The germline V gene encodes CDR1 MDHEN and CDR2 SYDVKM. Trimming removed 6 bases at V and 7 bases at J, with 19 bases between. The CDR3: CASSSPSAGRNEQFF. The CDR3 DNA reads TGTGCCAGCAGCTCTCCATCGGCGGGGCGAAATGAGCAGTTCTTC. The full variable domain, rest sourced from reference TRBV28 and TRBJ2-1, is DVKVTQSSRYLVKRTGEKVFLECVQDMDHENMFWYRQDPGLGLRLIYFSYDVKMKEKGDIPEGYSVSREKKERFSLILESASTNQTSMYLCASSSPSAGRNEQFFGPGTRLTVL.

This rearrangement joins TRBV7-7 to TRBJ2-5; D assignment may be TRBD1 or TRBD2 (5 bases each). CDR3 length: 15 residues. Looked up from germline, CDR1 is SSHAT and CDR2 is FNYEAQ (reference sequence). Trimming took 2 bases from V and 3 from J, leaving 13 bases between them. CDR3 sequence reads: CASSLNRGREETQYF. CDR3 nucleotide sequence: TGTGCCAGCAGCTTAAATAGGGGACGAGAAGAGACCCAGTACTTC.